This T cell receptor (beta chain) was recovered during a study of CD8 T cells in Susac syndrome. For the study at large: At the time their blood was drawn, patients with Susac syndrome were either therapy-naive, on corticosteroids (with some of them also receiving intravenous immunoglobulin), or on intravenous immunoglobulin alone.

This CDR3 is built from 14 residues. Per the germline V gene, CDR1 is MNHEY and CDR2 is SMNVEV (reference sequence). V gave up 0 bases and J gave up 5 bases, with 7 bases separating them. Worth noting for this clonotype: Its antigen is unidentified.

Regarding the study as a whole: Susac-specific public clones were found in both the total CD8+ and the CD8+ TEMRA repertoires, with fewer than 20 in the former and several in the latter.

Random hexamers primed reverse transcription of about 0.45 to 1 ug RNA. MiXCR, run by TCRdb on the immunoSEQ multiplex PCR reads, gives a single entry per CDR3 protein. The sample includes about 190,000 distinct CDR3 sequences, roughly 94% of them seen just once. Sequences were obtained from CD8+ T cells from PBMCs. The chain employs TRBV27 and TRBJ2-2, with D perhaps being TRBD1 or TRBD2 (5 bases each). This receptor was obtained from a human donor with Susac syndrome. CDR3 in DNA: TGTGCCAGCAGTTTATCCTGGGGGACCGGGGAGCTGTTTTTT. Residues: CASSLSWGTGELFF.